This entry is about one T cell receptor beta chain. This sample was taken from a study of T cell responses to AZD1222 COVID-19 vaccine. This CDR3 comprises 15 residues. V was pared by 6 bases and J by 5 bases, with 8 bases of the junction left unmatched. In germline, CDR1 is WNHNN, CDR2 SYGVQD (reference sequence). Assay: immunoSEQ multiplex PCR; the TCRdb copy retains only in-frame clones and omits some. The table records roughly 160,000 clones, 85% to 90% of them present only once. This receptor was taken from an adult in good health. Sample: peripheral blood, taken on day 0 of AZD1222 vaccination. The chain uses TRBV10-1 and TRBJ2-1, with 9 nucleotides matching TRBD1. The CDR3 sequence is CASSSLGQGHNEQFF. The DNA for the CDR3 is TGCGCCAGCAGCTCTTTGGGACAGGGACACAATGAGCAGTTCTTC.